This T cell receptor (beta chain) originates from a study of T cell repertoires in cytomegalovirus infection. Study at large: It was the public TCR beta signatures that indicated both CMV infection and matching HLA type. Overall study results and limits: Frequencies of public TCR beta families were cumulated, and this identified carriers of CMV plus the relevant HLA. HLA-C-restricted CMV clonotypes gave the most frequent clonotype in two of eight donors.

A note on this clonotype: Its specificity is not known. One end of the junction is discordant with germline, which a read error may explain.

This CDR3 region has 16 residues. CDR1 SGHTA and CDR2 FQGNSA come from the germline V gene. TCRdb re-derived calls from the reads in MiXCR, one entry per CDR3 protein. The sample yields fewer than 350,000 distinct CDR3 sequences, 17% seen once. Material: PBMCs. The chain employs TRBV7-2 and TRBJ1-6; the match to TRBD1 covers 7 bases. The clonotype was recovered from a human donor in good health (CMV status not recorded). Some clones in this sample may be carry-over from other donors' samples. The chain's CDR3 is CASSLSQGGFGSPPHF. CDR3 sequence (DNA): TGTGCCAGCAGCTTGAGTCAGGGGGGGTTCGGTTCACCCCCCCACTTT.